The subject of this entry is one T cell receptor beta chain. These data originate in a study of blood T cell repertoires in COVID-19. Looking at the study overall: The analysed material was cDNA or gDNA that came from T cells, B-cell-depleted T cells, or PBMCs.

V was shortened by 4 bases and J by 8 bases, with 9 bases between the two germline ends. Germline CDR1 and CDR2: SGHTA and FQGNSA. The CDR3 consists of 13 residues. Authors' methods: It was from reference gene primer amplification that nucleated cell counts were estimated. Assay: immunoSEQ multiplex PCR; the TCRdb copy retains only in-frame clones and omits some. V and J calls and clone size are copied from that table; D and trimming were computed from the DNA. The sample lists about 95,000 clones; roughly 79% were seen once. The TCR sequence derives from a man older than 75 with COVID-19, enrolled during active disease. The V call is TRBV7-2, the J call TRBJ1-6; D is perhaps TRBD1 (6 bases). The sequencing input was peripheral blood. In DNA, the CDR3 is TGTGCCAGCAGCTCGGGACATTATTCACCCCTCCACTTT. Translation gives CASSSGHYSPLHF.